This passage covers 13 T cell receptor beta chains from one sample sequenced in a study of CD8+ T cells in alopecia areata. cDNA prepared by RNA extraction and subsequent reverse transcription served as the template for sequencing. Profiling relied on immunoSEQ multiplex PCR, and the TCRdb table lists in-frame clones only, not all of them. The repertoire holds 95,000 to 110,000 clones, with approximately 58% as singletons. Sequenced input: CD4+ T cells sorted from blood. These receptors were taken from a human donor in good health.

The chain joins TRBV29-1 to TRBJ2-7, with TRBD2 matching 13 bases. The V and J ends lost 7 bases and 6 bases, in that order; junction bases with no gene match: 3. The CDR3 runs 12 residues. CDR1 SQVTM and CDR2 ANQGSEA come from the germline V gene. This chain's CDR3 is CSAGTSGVEQYF. In DNA form, the CDR3 reads TGCAGCGCTGGGACTAGCGGGGTCGAGCAGTACTTC.

The CDR3 sequence is CASSDTLSGYGYTF. In DNA form, the CDR3 reads TGTGCCAGCAGTGACACCTTATCGGGCTATGGCTACACCTTC. V and J are TRBV2 and TRBJ1-2; D call uncertain. Trimming pared 3 bases from V and 4 bases from J, leaving 12 bases between. This CDR3 is 14 amino acids long. The germline gives CDR1 SNHLY, CDR2 FYNNEI.

The chain combines TRBV29-1 with TRBJ1-1, with D uncertain. CDR1 SQVTM and CDR2 ANQGSEA come from the germline V gene. The CDR3 has 12 residues. V was trimmed by 4 bases and J by 1 base, leaving 7 bases between them. CDR3 bases: TGCAGCGTTGGGCAGGCGAACACTGAAGCTTTCTTT. This sequence encodes CSVGQANTEAFF.

This clone was observed a few times. V is TRBV19 and J is TRBJ2-5; D possibly corresponds to TRBD2 (6 bases). Germline V gives CDR1 LNHDA, CDR2 SQIVND (reference sequence). V was trimmed by 7 bases and J by 5 bases, leaving 17 bases between them. The CDR3 has 14 residues. Here the CDR3 reads CASKGQGGGETQYF. CDR3 sequence (DNA): TGTGCCAGTAAAGGGCAGGGAGGCGGCGAGACCCAGTACTTC.

The J gene is TRBJ2-3, the V gene TRBV13; 12 bases line up with TRBD1. V trimming: 4 bases; J trimming: 6 bases; junction bases outside the gene matches: 11. The CDR3 extends over 17 amino acids. In germline, CDR1 is PRHDT, CDR2 FYEKMQ (reference sequence). CDR3 residues: CASSSTGTGGRWDTQYF. CDR3 bases: TGTGCCAGCAGCTCGACGGGGACAGGGGGCAGGTGGGATACGCAGTATTTT.

The table lists this clone with a few counts. The V and J genes are TRBV28 and TRBJ2-1; unclear D gene. V was shortened by 7 bases and J by 4 bases, with 8 bases between the two germline ends. The CDR3 is made up of 12 amino acids. Germline assignment: CDR1 MDHEN and CDR2 SYDVKM. The CDR3 DNA reads TGTGCCAGCACAGTAGGGTACAATGAGCAGTTCTTC. Protein: CASTVGYNEQFF. Filled out from reference TRBV28 and TRBJ2-1, the complete variable domain reads DVKVTQSSRYLVKRTGEKVFLECVQDMDHENMFWYRQDPGLGLRLIYFSYDVKMKEKGDIPEGYSVSREKKERFSLILESASTNQTSMYLCASTVGYNEQFFGPGTRLTVL.

This clone showed up just a few times. The V call is TRBV10-3, the J call TRBJ1-2; D possibly corresponds to TRBD1 (5 bases). Germline V CDR1 and CDR2: ENHRY, SYGVKD. V gave up 0 bases and J gave up 2 bases, with 7 bases separating them. The CDR3 is 14 residues long. CDR3 loop: CAISESGQNYGYTF. The CDR3 nucleotides are TGTGCCATCAGTGAGTCGGGGCAGAACTATGGCTACACCTTC.

This clone turned up a few times. The chain has TRBV29-1 and TRBJ2-3, with D unclear. Germline loops: CDR1 SQVTM, CDR2 ANQGSEA. The CDR3 runs 13 residues. The V and J ends lost 5 bases and 9 bases respectively, with 18 bases between them. CDR3 in DNA: TGCAGCGTTCGAATTGTCCTAACGGGCACGCAGTATTTT. Residues: CSVRIVLTGTQYF.

This chain connects TRBV6-6 to TRBJ2-1; a weak D match, TRBD2 (7 bases). The CDR3 loop spans 15 amino acids. The germline V gene encodes CDR1 MNHNY and CDR2 SVGAGI (reference sequence). V was cut by 6 bases and J by 8 bases, with 20 bases left in between. The CDR3 loop reads CASRAWGGQSDEQFF. For the CDR3, the DNA is TGTGCCAGCAGGGCTTGGGGGGGCCAATCAGATGAGCAGTTCTTC.

The V and J genes are TRBV30 and TRBJ1-6, with a possible D match to TRBD1 (6 bases). V was shortened by 3 bases and J by 0 bases, with 9 bases between the two germline ends. This CDR3 is 15 amino acids long. Germline V CDR1 and CDR2: GTSNPN, SVGIG (reference sequence). The CDR3 reads CAWRGGSSYNSPLHF. CDR3 nucleotide sequence: TGTGCCTGGAGAGGGGGGAGCTCCTATAATTCACCCCTCCACTTT.

This clone was counted between two and nine times. The genes are TRBV29-1 and TRBJ1-5, with D hard to call. CDR3 length: 13 residues. Germline V gives CDR1 SQVTM, CDR2 ANQGSEA. Trimming removed 5 bases from V and 2 bases from J, with 10 bases in between. The CDR3 region is CSVSLGRNQPQHF. The CDR3 DNA reads as TGCAGCGTTTCTCTTGGGCGCAATCAGCCCCAGCATTTT.

The chain uses TRBV5-6 and TRBJ1-2, with no clear D. The CDR3 has 15 residues. Germline-derived CDR1 and CDR2 are SGHDT and YYEEEE. V lost 2 bases, J lost 2 bases, and 13 bases lay in between. In DNA, the CDR3 is TGTGCCAGCAGCTTTCGTCAGACGGTCAACTATGGCTACACCTTC. It translates to CASSFRQTVNYGYTF.

Of note for this clone: At one end the junction does not follow the germline gene, possibly because of a read error. The chain is built from TRBV11-2 and TRBJ1-3, with D unresolved. Germline V gene data show CDR1 as SGHAT and CDR2 as FQNNGV. The CDR3 loop spans 13 amino acids. CDR3 DNA sequence: TGTGCCAGCAGCTTCGGTCTGGGAACCACCATATATTTT. Amino acid sequence: CASSFGLGTTIYF.